Listed here are 15 T cell receptor beta chains from one sample, sequenced in a study of neurological immune-mediated disorders. Time point indicated: longitudinal time-point 2. A single record per CDR3 protein comes from TCRdb applying MiXCR to the 5' RACE reads. The sample shows some 49,000 distinct CDR3 sequences, about an eighth of them seen only once. Sequenced: PBMCs. The source is a male donor with HTLV-1-associated myelopathy (HAM/TSP).

V and J are TRBV5-1 and TRBJ2-3, with 13 bases lining up with TRBD2. V was pared by 6 bases and J by 0 bases, with 10 bases of the junction left unmatched. Germline V CDR1 and CDR2: SGHRS, YFSETQ. The CDR3 sequence is 18 residues long. This CDR3 reads CASMGLAGTYPSTDTQYF. The CDR3 coding sequence is TGCGCCAGCATGGGACTAGCGGGGACCTACCCTAGCACAGATACGCAGTATTTT. Full variable domain (rest looked up from reference TRBV5-1 and TRBJ2-3): KAGVTQTPRYLIKTRGQQVTLSCSPISGHRSVSWYQQTPGQGLQFLFEYFSETQRNKGNFPGRFSGRQFSNSRSEMNVSTLELGDSALYLCASMGLAGTYPSTDTQYFGPGTRLTVL.

In its sample, this clonotype was seen many times. This chain links TRBV5-1 with TRBJ2-3, with D hard to call. V dropped 4 bases and J dropped 0 bases, with 12 bases sitting between them. Germline assignment: CDR1 SGHRS and CDR2 YFSETQ. The CDR3 has 15 residues. CDR3 bases: TGCGCCAGCAGCCTGGCGGACCCTAGCACAGATACGCAGTATTTT. Translated, it gives CASSLADPSTDTQYF.

In its sample, this clonotype was seen a few times. This chain connects TRBV20-1 to TRBJ1-1; D is possibly TRBD1 (6 bases). Germline lookup yields CDR1 DFQATT and CDR2 SNEGSKA (reference sequence). V gave up 6 bases and J gave up 6 bases, with 20 bases separating them. This CDR3 spans 14 amino acids. The DNA for the CDR3 is TGCAGTGCCCCTCCCGCAGGGGCATTCGCTGAAGCTTTCTTT. Encoded protein: CSAPPAGAFAEAFF.

This clonotype was seen ten or more times. The chain links TRBV5-6 to TRBJ1-4; D remains unclear. This CDR3 contains 17 residues. Germline CDR1 is SGHDT and CDR2 is YYEEEE. With 0 bases removed from V and 0 bases from J, the gap between germline ends came to 12 bases. CDR3: CASSLEGSFATNEKLFF. In DNA, the CDR3 is TGTGCCAGCAGCTTGGAAGGGTCCTTTGCAACTAATGAAAAACTGTTTTTT.

This clonotype has ten or more counts. The CDR3 nucleotides are TGCGCCAGCAGCTTAGGAGGGTCCGCCTACAATGAGCAGTTCTTC. This encodes CASSLGGSAYNEQFF. V usage is TRBV5-1 and J usage is TRBJ2-1, with a possible D match to TRBD2 (6 bases). Trimming took off 2 bases at V and 2 bases at J, with 11 bases between the two ends. The CDR3 has 15 amino acids. The germline V gene has CDR1 SGHRS and CDR2 YFSETQ. Full variable domain (outside the CDR3, taken from reference TRBV5-1 and TRBJ2-1): KAGVTQTPRYLIKTRGQQVTLSCSPISGHRSVSWYQQTPGQGLQFLFEYFSETQRNKGNFPGRFSGRQFSNSRSEMNVSTLELGDSALYLCASSLGGSAYNEQFFGPGTRLTVL.

This clonotype was picked up many times. Here the CDR3 reads CSEGPSTDTQYF. The CDR3 DNA is TGCAGCGAAGGTCCCAGCACAGATACGCAGTATTTT. This chain uses TRBV29-1 with TRBJ2-3; D call uncertain. This CDR3 spans 12 amino acids. Germline V gene sequence: CDR1 SQVTM, CDR2 ANQGSEA. The ends were cut back, 7 bases at V and 0 bases at J, with 8 bases in the middle.

This clonotype is medium-sized within its sample. This chain links TRBV2 with TRBJ2-3; no clear D. From germline, CDR1 is SNHLY and CDR2 FYNNEI. The CDR3 length is 11 residues. Trimming left V 5 bases short and J 0 bases short, with 0 bases between. CDR3 residues: CASSSTDTQYF. CDR3 DNA sequence: TGTGCCAGCAGTAGCACAGATACGCAGTATTTT.

There are many counts of this clonotype. This chain links TRBV5-1 with TRBJ2-7; D not resolved. V was clipped by 3 bases and J by 2 bases, with 12 bases between them. The germline V gene has CDR1 SGHRS and CDR2 YFSETQ. The length of the CDR3 is 14 residues. This CDR3 is CASSWSDWTYEQYF. CDR3 coding DNA: TGCGCCAGCAGCTGGAGCGACTGGACCTACGAGCAGTACTTC.

On this clonotype: A much larger clone differs from this one at a single base, so this may be a read error. This chain joins TRBV29-1 and TRBJ1-3; 7 bases agree with TRBD1. Germline assignment: CDR1 SQVTM and CDR2 ANQGSEA. This CDR3 contains 15 residues. The CDR3 coding sequence is TGCAGCGGGGGAGAGGGGGCCTTCTCTGGAAACACCAGATATTTT. This gives the protein CSGGEGAFSGNTRYF.

This clonotype was seen at least ten times. The chain couples TRBV3-1 to TRBJ1-6; D is unresolved. V lost 1 base and J 9 bases, leaving 10 bases between the germline ends. The length of the CDR3 is 14 residues. Germline V CDR1 and CDR2: LGHDT, YNNKEL (reference sequence). The CDR3 is CASSQVLGSSPLHF. As DNA, the CDR3 is TGTGCCAGCAGCCAAGTACTGGGGAGTTCACCCCTCCACTTT.

There are many counts of this clonotype. V is TRBV10-1 and J is TRBJ1-5, with 8 bases aligning to TRBD1. V shed 6 bases, J shed 7 bases, and the junction held 5 bases outside the gene matches. Looked up from germline, CDR1 is WNHNN and CDR2 is SYGVQD (reference sequence). CDR3 size: 13 residues. CDR3 sequence: CASSEYRGQPQHF. CDR3 sequence (DNA): TGCGCCAGCAGCGAATACAGGGGGCAGCCCCAGCATTTT.

This clonotype has at least ten counts. The chain has TRBV20-1 and TRBJ1-1; unclear D gene. Germline loops: CDR1 DFQATT, CDR2 SNEGSKA (reference sequence). V was cut by 3 bases and J by 8 bases, with 7 bases left in between. CDR3 size: 10 residues. CDR3 in DNA: TGCAGTGCTAGGGCTATAGAAGCTTTCTTT. Amino acids: CSARAIEAFF.

A remark on this clonotype: It may be a read error: a sequence one base away is much more abundant. The chain links TRBV6-6 to TRBJ2-3, with D possibly TRBD2 on 6 matching bases. The CDR3 has 17 residues. The V gene's germline CDR1 is MNHNY and CDR2 SVGAGI (reference sequence). The CDR3 sequence is CVSSYRSGGRSTDTQYF. For the CDR3, the DNA is TGTGTCAGCAGTTACCGGTCCGGGGGACGTAGCACAGATACGCAGTATTTT.

This clonotype occurred many times. The chain employs TRBV11-3 and TRBJ1-2; the D gene is possibly TRBD1 (5 bases). With 5 bases removed from V and 7 bases from J, the gap between germline ends came to 11 bases. The CDR3 totals 12 residues. Germline-derived CDR1 and CDR2 are SGHNT and YENEEA. CDR3 sequence: CASSRGSLGYTF. In DNA form, the CDR3 reads TGTGCCAGCAGCCGGGGGTCGCTTGGCTACACCTTC.

The V call is TRBV5-1, the J call TRBJ1-1; 8 nucleotides match TRBD1. CDR1 is SGHRS, CDR2 YFSETQ, per germline. The CDR3 extends over 14 amino acids. V trimming: 4 bases; J trimming: 3 bases; junction bases outside the gene matches: 5. In DNA, the CDR3 is TGCGCCAGCAGCCCGACAGGGGAGTACACTGAAGCTTTCTTT. It encodes CASSPTGEYTEAFF.